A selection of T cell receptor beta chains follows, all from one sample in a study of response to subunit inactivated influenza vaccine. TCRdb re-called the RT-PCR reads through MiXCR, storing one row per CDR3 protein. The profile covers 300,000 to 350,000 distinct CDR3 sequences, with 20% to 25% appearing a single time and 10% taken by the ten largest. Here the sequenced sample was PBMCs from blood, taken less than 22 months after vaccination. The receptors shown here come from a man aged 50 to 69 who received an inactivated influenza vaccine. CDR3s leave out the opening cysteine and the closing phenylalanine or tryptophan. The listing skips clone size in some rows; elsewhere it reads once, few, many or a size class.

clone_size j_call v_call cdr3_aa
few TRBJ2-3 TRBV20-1 SASFPPDTQY
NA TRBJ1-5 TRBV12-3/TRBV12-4 ASSPRNSRDQPQH
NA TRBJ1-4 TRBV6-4 ASSASEGTPWDVFATNEKLF
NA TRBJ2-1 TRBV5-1 ASSTVLAGEYNEQF
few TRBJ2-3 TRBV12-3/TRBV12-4 ASRKTGTDTQY
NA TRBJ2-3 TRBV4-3 ASSQAAGGSTDTQY
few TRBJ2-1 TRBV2 ASRGTGGGEQF
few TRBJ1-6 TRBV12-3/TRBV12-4 ASSPSSYNSPLH
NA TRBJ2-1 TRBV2 ASKRVPLVDEQF
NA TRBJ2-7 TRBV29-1 SVVRHPTYEQY
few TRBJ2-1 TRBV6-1 ASSLGTGFTEQF
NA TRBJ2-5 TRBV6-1 ASSVGQRLAGPQETQY
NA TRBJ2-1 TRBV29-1 SVEDPEDTYNEQF
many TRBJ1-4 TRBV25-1 ASSDSGYPNEKLF
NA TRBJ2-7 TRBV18 ASSPSVVSRGYEQY
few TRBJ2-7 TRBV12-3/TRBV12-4 ASTVLGRYEQY
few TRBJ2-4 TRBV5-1 ASSLRDGNIQY
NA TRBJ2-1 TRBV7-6 ASSFSGGNLF
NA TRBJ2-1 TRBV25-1 ASSAVSGLAGRYNEQF
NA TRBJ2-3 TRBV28 ASKVSGSYPDTQY
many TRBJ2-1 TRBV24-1 ATSGAGTYNEQF
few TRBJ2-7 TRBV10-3 ASASRDRGYEQY
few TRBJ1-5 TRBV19 ASTPGTGGGQPQH
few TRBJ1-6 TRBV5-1 ASSLERTGNSPLH
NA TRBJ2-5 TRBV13 ASSNARGGETQY
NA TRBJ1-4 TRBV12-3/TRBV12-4 ASSLLRGEQEKLF
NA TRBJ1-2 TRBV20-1 SAKQGSDYGYT
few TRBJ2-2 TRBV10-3 AISELGLAENTGELF
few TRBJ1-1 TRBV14 ASSRTGNGAEAF
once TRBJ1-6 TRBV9 ASSVAFGQGNSPLH
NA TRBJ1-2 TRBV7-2 ASSPDSLNYGYT
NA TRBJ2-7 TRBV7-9 ASGPGLAGDEQY
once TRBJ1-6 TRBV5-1 ASSLDWGVNSPLH
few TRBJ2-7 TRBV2 ASSERTGFNEQY
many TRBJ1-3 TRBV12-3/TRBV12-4 ASSFGRTGGGNTIY
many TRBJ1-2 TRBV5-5 ASSPGAAIPANYGYT
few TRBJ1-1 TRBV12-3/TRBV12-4 ASSMGTFGEAF
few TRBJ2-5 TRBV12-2 ASRLASWGQETQY
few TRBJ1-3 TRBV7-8 ASSLYTGNTIY
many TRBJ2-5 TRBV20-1 SASRDRGPQETQY
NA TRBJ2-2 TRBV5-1 ASTPGTPDTGELF
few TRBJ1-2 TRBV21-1 AIYPRVAQRHYGYT
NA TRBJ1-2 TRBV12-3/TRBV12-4 ASSSGWITYGYT
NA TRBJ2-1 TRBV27 ASSLFGLAGIYNEQF
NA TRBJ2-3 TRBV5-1 ASSFTAGALTDTQY
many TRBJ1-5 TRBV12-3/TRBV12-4 ASSAPGSGPQPQH
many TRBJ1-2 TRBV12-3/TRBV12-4 ASTIGGGDAYT
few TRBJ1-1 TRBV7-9 ASSPMSRATEAF
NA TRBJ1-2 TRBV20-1 SARDLYLSGYGYT
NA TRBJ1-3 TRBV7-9 ASSSSGRGIGNTIY
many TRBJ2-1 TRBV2 ASSRGLAGVNEQF